The sequence of this TCR beta chain was determined in a study of cytomegalovirus exposure and HLA in healthy donors. CDR1 and CDR2 (germline): GTSNPN, SVGIG (reference sequence). Unmatched junction bases numbered 8, after V lost 4 bases and J lost 4 bases. CDR3 length equals 15 residues. In the PCR, 60 Vbeta and 13 Jbeta primers were used. This table comes from immunoSEQ multiplex PCR, and its TCRdb copy is limited to in-frame clones, with some not included. The table shows roughly 200,000 clones, with approximately 9.5% occurring only once. The chain joins TRBV30 to TRBJ2-5; TRBD2 aligns across 11 bases. This clonotype originated in a woman aged 25 to 39 in good health and CMV-seropositive. Sequenced: PBMCs. CDR3 region: CAWTRLAGMGETQYF. In nucleotides, the CDR3 is TGTGCCTGGACTAGACTAGCGGGAATGGGAGAGACCCAGTACTTC.